Listed below are T cell receptor beta chains from one sample, sequenced in a study of cytomegalovirus exposure and HLA in healthy donors. Repertoires were generated with immunoSEQ multiplex PCR, while TCRdb's copy carries only in-frame clones and drops some. There are approximately 170,000 clones in the sample; more than 70% occur only once, and around 1.5% lies in the top ten. Sequencing was done on a sample of PBMCs. All receptors derive from a male donor in good health and CMV-seronegative. CDR3s include the opening cysteine and the closing phenylalanine or tryptophan. The D gene is left open where the match is weak. Size values are once, few and many counts, or a class for expanded clones, and some rows have none.

clone size,V gene,D gene,J gene,CDR3 protein,CDR3 DNA
NA,TRBV5-4,NA,TRBJ2-1,CASSLASYNEQFF,TGTGCCAGCAGCTTGGCCAGTTACAATGAGCAGTTCTTC
NA,TRBV9,NA,TRBJ2-3,CASSVIPYGSADTQYF,TGTGCCAGCAGCGTAATCCCCTACGGGAGCGCAGATACGCAGTATTTT
NA,TRBV5-1,TRBD2,TRBJ2-7,CASSLTTGTSGTYEQYF,TGCGCCAGCAGCTTGACGACCGGGACTAGCGGGACCTACGAGCAGTACTTC
NA,TRBV7-9,NA,TRBJ1-1,CATVRTDMNTEAFF,TGTGCCACGGTCCGGACGGACATGAACACTGAAGCTTTCTTT
NA,TRBV7-6,TRBD1,TRBJ1-1,CASSLEAGGGYTEAFF,TGTGCCAGCAGCTTAGAGGCAGGGGGCGGGTACACTGAAGCTTTCTTT
NA,TRBV5-6,NA,TRBJ1-5,CASSRRMGGSLQPQHF,TGTGCCAGCAGCCGAAGGATGGGGGGTTCCCTTCAGCCCCAGCATTTT
few,TRBV7-9,TRBD2,TRBJ2-2,CASSLFGSGDTGELFF,TGTGCCAGCAGCTTGTTCGGTAGCGGGGACACCGGGGAGCTGTTTTTT
NA,TRBV27,NA,TRBJ1-6,CASSLAGQAYNSPLHF,TGTGCCAGCTCCTTGGCAGGGCAGGCCTATAATTCACCCCTCCACTTT
once,TRBV6-1,NA,TRBJ1-2,CASSDQSSGLILPGGYTF,TGTGCCAGCAGTGACCAATCATCAGGGCTTATCTTACCCGGTGGCTACACCTTC
once,TRBV10-3,TRBD1,TRBJ1-2,CAISAHRQGADYGYTF,TGTGCCATCAGTGCCCACCGACAGGGGGCGGACTATGGCTACACCTTC
NA,TRBV2,NA,TRBJ2-3,CASSDNTDTQYF,TGTGCCAGCAGTGACAACACAGATACGCAGTATTTT
NA,TRBV4-1,NA,TRBJ2-7,CASSQGSAPQGNEQYF,TGCGCCAGCAGCCAAGGTTCGGCACCCCAGGGCAACGAGCAGTACTTC
NA,TRBV5-6,TRBD1,TRBJ2-7,CARAGTGFYEQYF,TGTGCCAGGGCCGGGACAGGGTTTTACGAGCAGTACTTC
NA,TRBV25-1,TRBD2,TRBJ2-7,CASSKSGNYEQYF,TGTGCCAGCAGCAAAAGCGGGAACTACGAGCAGTACTTC
NA,TRBV30,NA,TRBJ1-5,CAWSAGGVSNQPQHF,TGTGCCTGGAGCGCCGGGGGGGTTAGCAATCAGCCCCAGCATTTT
NA,TRBV19,TRBD2,TRBJ2-1,CASSIYLAGTVSYNEQFF,TGTGCCAGTAGTATCTACCTAGCGGGAACTGTCTCCTACAATGAGCAGTTCTTC
NA,TRBV7-9,NA,TRBJ2-3,CASSLMGPRDTQYF,TGTGCCAGCAGCTTAATGGGGCCACGGGATACGCAGTATTTT
NA,TRBV10-3,NA,TRBJ2-3,CAITMSGTDTQYF,TGTGCCATCACAATGAGCGGCACAGATACGCAGTATTTT
NA,TRBV7-9,TRBD1,TRBJ2-7,CASSSLAGTVAYEQYF,TGTGCCAGCAGCTCGCTAGCCGGGACAGTGGCCTACGAGCAGTACTTC
NA,TRBV19,NA,TRBJ1-5,CASSRAVNQPQHF,TGTGCCAGTAGTAGGGCAGTCAATCAGCCCCAGCATTTT
NA,TRBV9,TRBD1,TRBJ2-1,CASSVGGGTGTYNEQFF,TGTGCCAGCAGCGTAGGGGGAGGGACAGGGACCTACAATGAGCAGTTCTTC
NA,TRBV10-3,NA,TRBJ1-6,CAIGQPFDNSPLHF,TGTGCCATCGGACAGCCATTTGATAATTCACCCCTCCACTTT
NA,TRBV7-3,TRBD1,TRBJ2-7,CASSFGQVFDEQYF,TGTGCCAGCAGCTTCGGACAGGTGTTCGACGAGCAGTACTTC
NA,TRBV5-1,NA,TRBJ1-1,CASSVGGVVPLNTEAFF,TGCGCCAGCAGCGTAGGGGGGGTCGTCCCCTTGAACACTGAAGCTTTCTTT
once,TRBV11-2,NA,TRBJ2-5,CASSLLGQSAGQETQYF,TGTGCCAGCAGCTTATTGGGCCAATCCGCAGGCCAAGAGACCCAGTACTTC
NA,TRBV7-6,NA,TRBJ2-5,CASSPRGAGGGETQYF,TGTGCCAGCAGCCCCCGGGGGGCTGGGGGCGGGGAGACCCAGTACTTC
NA,TRBV9,TRBD1,TRBJ1-5,CASNPGQGHQPQHF,TGTGCCAGCAACCCGGGACAGGGACATCAGCCCCAGCATTTT
few,TRBV19,NA,TRBJ1-2,CASSPRGRVDYGYTF,TGTGCCAGTAGTCCGAGAGGCAGGGTGGACTATGGCTACACCTTC
NA,TRBV9,TRBD1,TRBJ1-1,CASSAGTGGGEAFF,TGTGCCAGCAGCGCCGGGACAGGGGGCGGTGAAGCTTTCTTT
NA,TRBV27,NA,TRBJ2-7,CASGQNYEQYF,TGTGCCAGCGGACAGAACTACGAGCAGTACTTC
once,TRBV9,NA,TRBJ1-4,CASSGTGSEEKLFF,TGTGCCAGCAGCGGTACAGGGTCGGAGGAAAAACTGTTTTTT
NA,TRBV30,NA,TRBJ2-2,CAWRSLDSPHGELFF,TGTGCCTGGAGATCCTTGGACTCCCCCCACGGGGAGCTGTTTTTT
NA,TRBV5-1,NA,TRBJ2-7,CASSLMDRTYEQYF,TGCGCCAGCAGCTTAATGGACAGAACCTACGAGCAGTACTTC
NA,TRBV5-1,TRBD2,TRBJ2-2,CASARGGSGELFF,TGCGCCAGCGCCCGGGGGGGGTCCGGGGAGCTGTTTTTT
few,TRBV19,NA,TRBJ1-6,CANDRLRARRYGSGPLHF,TGTGCCAATGACCGACTCCGGGCCCGGAGATATGGGAGCGGACCCCTCCACTTT
NA,TRBV5-8,NA,TRBJ1-3,CASSFYGTPGNTIYF,TGTGCCAGCAGCTTCTACGGGACTCCTGGAAACACCATATATTTT
NA,TRBV15,TRBD2,TRBJ2-3,CATSPKGGTSRWDTQYF,TGTGCCACCAGCCCCAAGGGAGGGACTAGTAGATGGGATACGCAGTATTTT
NA,TRBV11-2,TRBD1,TRBJ1-1,CASSLRDRVIGTTEAFF,TGTGCCAGCAGCCTAAGGGACAGGGTGATTGGGACTACTGAAGCTTTCTTT
NA,TRBV14,TRBD1,TRBJ2-7,CASSQLPGTGLLYEQYF,TGTGCCAGCAGCCAACTACCCGGGACAGGCCTCCTCTACGAGCAGTACTTC
NA,TRBV28,NA,TRBJ1-4,CASSLRQDSEKLFF,TGTGCCAGCAGTTTAAGGCAGGACAGTGAAAAACTGTTTTTT
NA,TRBV10-3,TRBD1,TRBJ2-7,CAISGQGYEQYF,TGTGCCATCAGTGGACAGGGTTACGAGCAGTACTTC
NA,TRBV7-9,NA,TRBJ2-3,CSSSSQNTKDTQYF,TGTTCCAGCAGCTCCCAAAACACCAAGGATACGCAGTATTTT
NA,TRBV7-2,NA,TRBJ2-7,CASSPDDFSSYEQYF,TGTGCCAGCAGCCCCGATGACTTCAGCTCCTACGAGCAGTACTTC
NA,TRBV5-4,TRBD2,TRBJ2-3,CASSASSGSTDTQYF,TGTGCCAGCAGCGCATCTAGCGGGAGCACAGATACGCAGTATTTT
NA,TRBV2,NA,TRBJ1-1,CASQDSRMNTEAFF,TGTGCCAGTCAGGACAGTCGCATGAACACTGAAGCTTTCTTT
NA,TRBV12-5,NA,TRBJ1-2,CASGLVDRRHYGYTF,TGTGCTAGTGGTTTGGTAGACAGAAGACATTATGGCTACACCTTC
NA,TRBV7-3,NA,TRBJ2-1,CASSLTGLGVGGPTSEFF,TGTGCCAGCAGCTTAACCGGATTAGGGGTCGGGGGGCCGACGTCGGAGTTCTTC
NA,TRBV10-3,TRBD1,TRBJ1-2,CAIRRTGEQDGYTF,TGTGCCATCAGGAGGACAGGGGAGCAGGATGGCTACACCTTC
NA,TRBV11-2,NA,TRBJ2-7,CASSPQNEQYF,TGTGCCAGCAGCCCCCAGAACGAGCAGTACTTC
few,TRBV27,TRBD1,TRBJ1-4,CASRGSTGTNEKLFF,TGTGCCAGCAGGGGTTCGACAGGGACTAATGAAAAACTGTTTTTT
NA,TRBV10-3,NA,TRBJ1-1,CAISDNGVAHTEAFF,TGTGCCATCAGTGATAACGGGGTGGCGCACACTGAAGCTTTCTTT
NA,TRBV4-1,NA,TRBJ1-1,CASSQQMNTEAFF,TGCGCCAGCAGCCAACAGATGAACACTGAAGCTTTCTTT
NA,TRBV29-1,TRBD1,TRBJ1-1,CSAGGQGMNTEAFF,TGCAGCGCGGGGGGACAGGGAATGAACACTGAAGCTTTCTTT
NA,TRBV28,TRBD2,TRBJ2-3,CASSGTGLAGGGDTQYF,TGTGCCAGCAGTGGAACGGGACTAGCGGGAGGTGGAGATACGCAGTATTTT
NA,TRBV4-3,NA,TRBJ1-1,CASSQDLEVAEAFF,TGCGCCAGCAGCCAAGACTTAGAAGTGGCTGAAGCTTTCTTT
few,TRBV9,TRBD2,TRBJ2-5,CASSVGSGGLVTQYF,TGTGCCAGCAGCGTAGGGTCGGGGGGGCTGGTGACCCAGTACTTC
NA,TRBV6-1,NA,TRBJ2-7,CASSKKDRSYEQYF,TGTGCCAGCAGCAAAAAGGACAGATCCTACGAGCAGTACTTC
NA,TRBV7-9,TRBD2,TRBJ2-2,CASSISGGYTGELFF,TGTGCCAGCAGCATTAGCGGGGGGTACACCGGGGAGCTGTTTTTT
NA,TRBV4-2,TRBD2,TRBJ2-5,CASSPQGTSGTKETQYF,TGTGCCAGCAGCCCACAAGGGACTAGCGGGACCAAAGAGACCCAGTACTTC
NA,TRBV5-6,NA,TRBJ1-2,CASSPKGVVIYGYTF,TGTGCCAGCAGCCCCAAGGGGGTTGTGATCTATGGCTACACCTTC